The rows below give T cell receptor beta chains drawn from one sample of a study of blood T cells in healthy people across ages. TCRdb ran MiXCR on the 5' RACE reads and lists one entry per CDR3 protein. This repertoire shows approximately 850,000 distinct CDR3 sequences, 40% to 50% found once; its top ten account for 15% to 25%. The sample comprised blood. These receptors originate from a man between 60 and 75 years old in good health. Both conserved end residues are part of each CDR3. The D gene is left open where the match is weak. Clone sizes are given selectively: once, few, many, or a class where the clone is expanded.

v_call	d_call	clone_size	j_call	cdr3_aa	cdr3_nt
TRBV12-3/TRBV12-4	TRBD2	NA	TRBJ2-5	CASSSQRGAGGTKETQYF	TGTGCCAGCAGCTCTCAGCGAGGGGCGGGGGGGACTAAAGAGACCCAGTACTTC
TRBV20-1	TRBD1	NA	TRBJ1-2	CSARDPGQPQGYTF	TGCAGTGCTAGAGATCCGGGACAGCCTCAAGGCTACACCTTC
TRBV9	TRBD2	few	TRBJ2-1	CASGWGTTSSEQFF	TGTGCCAGCGGATGGGGGACTACCTCGAGTGAGCAGTTCTTC
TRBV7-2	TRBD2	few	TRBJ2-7	CASSLGTSGAPYEQYF	TGTGCCAGCAGCTTAGGGACTAGCGGTGCTCCCTACGAGCAGTACTTC
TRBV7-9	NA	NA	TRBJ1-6	CASSTWGGAEENSPLHF	TGTGCCAGCAGCACATGGGGCGGGGCTGAGGAGAATTCACCCCTCCACTTT
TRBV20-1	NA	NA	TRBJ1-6	CSAIQGRNSPLHF	TGCAGTGCTATTCAGGGCAGGAATTCACCCCTCCACTTT
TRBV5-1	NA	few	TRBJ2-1	CASSLGQDPNSQFF	TGCGCCAGCAGCTTGGGACAGGACCCGAATTCCCAGTTCTTC
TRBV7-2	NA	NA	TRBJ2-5	CASSSGTVETQYF	TGTGCCAGCAGCTCCGGGACTGTAGAGACCCAGTACTTC
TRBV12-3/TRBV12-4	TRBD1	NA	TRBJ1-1	CVSVGQLNTEAFF	TGTGTCAGCGTGGGACAGTTGAACACTGAAGCTTTCTTT
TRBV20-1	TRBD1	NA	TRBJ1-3	CSASGDRQHTIYF	TGCAGTGCTAGCGGGGACAGACAACACACCATATATTTT
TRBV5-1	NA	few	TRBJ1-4	CASSLEGLNEKLFF	TGCGCCAGCAGCTTGGAGGGCCTTAATGAAAAACTGTTTTTT
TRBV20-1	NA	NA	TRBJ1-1	CSARAAGKNTEAFF	TGCAGTGCTAGAGCGGCAGGGAAGAACACTGAAGCTTTCTTT
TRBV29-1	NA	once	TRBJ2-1	CSVEEDRERFF	TGCAGCGTTGAAGAGGACAGAGAGAGGTTCTTC
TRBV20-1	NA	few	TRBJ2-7	CSARVSWDNSYEQYF	TGCAGTGCTAGAGTGTCCTGGGACAACTCCTACGAGCAGTACTTC
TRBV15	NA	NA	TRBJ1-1	CATSKRRGPGGEAFF	TGTGCCACCAGCAAAAGGCGGGGGCCTGGGGGGGAAGCTTTCTTT
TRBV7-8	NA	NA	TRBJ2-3	CASSTQPTGWSTDTQYF	TGTGCCAGCAGCACCCAACCCACAGGGTGGAGCACAGATACGCAGTATTTT
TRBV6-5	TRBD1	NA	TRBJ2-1	CASSSRTGGEQFF	TGTGCCAGCAGCTCCCGGACAGGGGGAGAGCAGTTCTTC
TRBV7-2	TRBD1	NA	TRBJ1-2	CASNRDRANYGYTF	TGTGCCAGCAACCGGGACAGGGCGAACTATGGCTACACCTTC
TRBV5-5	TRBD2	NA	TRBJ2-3	CASSPTAGGPDTQYF	TGTGCCAGCAGCCCCACGGCGGGGGGGCCCGATACGCAGTATTTT
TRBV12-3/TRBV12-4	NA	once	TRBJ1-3	CASSLVYGSDTIYF	TGTGCCAGCAGTTTAGTGTACGGGAGTGACACCATATATTTT
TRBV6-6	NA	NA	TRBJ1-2	CASSDGTANYGYTF	TGTGCCAGCAGCGACGGGACCGCAAACTATGGCTACACCTTC
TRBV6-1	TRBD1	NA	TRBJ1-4	CASSETGTGIVFWFF	TGTGCCAGCAGTGAGACCGGGACAGGGATCGTCTTCTGGTTTTTT
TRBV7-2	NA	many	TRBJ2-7	CASSLEVGEQYF	TGTGCCAGCAGCTTAGAGGTCGGCGAGCAGTACTTC
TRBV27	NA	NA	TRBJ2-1	CASKGPTGAISLNEQFF	TGTGCCAGCAAAGGGCCCACAGGAGCAATTAGCTTGAATGAGCAGTTCTTC
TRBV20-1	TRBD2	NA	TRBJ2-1	CSARPFGGGTSYNEQFF	TGCAGTGCTAGACCCTTCGGGGGGGGGACTTCCTACAATGAGCAGTTCTTC
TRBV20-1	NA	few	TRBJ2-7	CSARKDSVGYEQYF	TGCAGTGCTAGAAAGGACTCCGTGGGGTACGAGCAGTACTTC
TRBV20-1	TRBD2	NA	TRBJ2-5	CSAPLAGYSEGLETQYF	TGCAGTGCCCCACTAGCGGGGTACTCTGAGGGGTTAGAGACCCAGTACTTC
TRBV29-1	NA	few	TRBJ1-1	CSVVRAMNTEAFF	TGCAGCGTTGTTCGAGCAATGAACACTGAAGCTTTCTTT
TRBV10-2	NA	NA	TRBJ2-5	CASRADVTQYF	TGCGCCAGCAGGGCTGATGTGACCCAGTACTTC
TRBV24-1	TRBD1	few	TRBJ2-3	CATSDPGTDGTDTQYF	TGTGCCACCAGTGATCCTGGGACAGACGGCACAGATACGCAGTATTTT
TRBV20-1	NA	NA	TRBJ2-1	CSASGQPSYNEQFF	TGCAGTGCTTCGGGCCAACCTTCCTACAATGAGCAGTTCTTC
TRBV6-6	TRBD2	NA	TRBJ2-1	CASRGRTSGGAGNEQFF	TGTGCCAGCAGGGGTAGGACTAGCGGGGGCGCGGGCAATGAGCAGTTCTTC
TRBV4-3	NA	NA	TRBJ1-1	CASSQDRNLEAFF	TGCGCCAGCAGCCAAGACAGGAATCTTGAAGCTTTCTTT
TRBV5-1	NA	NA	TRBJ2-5	CASSRLDPSQVMTQYF	TGCGCCAGCAGCCGGCTGGACCCCTCACAAGTTATGACCCAGTACTTC
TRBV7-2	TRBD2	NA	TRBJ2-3	CASSAPRAGETDTQYF	TGTGCCAGCAGCGCACCCCGGGCGGGGGAAACAGATACGCAGTATTTT
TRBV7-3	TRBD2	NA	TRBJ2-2	CASSLNVAGHTGELFF	TGTGCCAGCAGCTTAAATGTAGCGGGGCACACCGGGGAGCTGTTTTTT
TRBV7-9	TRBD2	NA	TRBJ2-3	CASSLRGSGVDTQYF	TGTGCCAGCAGCCTCCGAGGAAGCGGGGTGGATACGCAGTATTTT
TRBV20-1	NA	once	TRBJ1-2	CSARWGEVGGYTF	TGCAGTGCTAGATGGGGGGAAGTAGGTGGCTACACCTTC
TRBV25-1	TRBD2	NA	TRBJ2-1	CASSDHELAGSYNEQFF	TGTGCCAGCAGTGACCATGAACTAGCGGGCTCCTACAATGAGCAGTTCTTC
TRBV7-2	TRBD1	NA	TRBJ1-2	CASSDREDYGYTF	TGTGCCAGCAGCGACAGGGAGGACTATGGCTACACCTTC
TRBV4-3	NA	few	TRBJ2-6	CASSHDYFASGANVLTF	TGCGCCAGCAGCCATGATTACTTTGCCTCTGGGGCCAACGTCCTGACTTTC
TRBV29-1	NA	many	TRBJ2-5	CSVETNTQETQYF	TGCAGCGTTGAGACAAATACTCAAGAGACCCAGTACTTC
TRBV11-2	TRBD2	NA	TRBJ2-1	CASSSGLVNEQFF	TGTGCCAGCAGCTCTGGACTAGTCAATGAGCAGTTCTTC
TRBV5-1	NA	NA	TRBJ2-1	CASSLTGWRNEQFF	TGCGCCAGCAGCTTAACGGGGTGGAGAAATGAGCAGTTCTTC
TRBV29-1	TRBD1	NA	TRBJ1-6	CSAKTGTATNSPLHF	TGCAGCGCCAAAACCGGGACAGCCACTAATTCACCCCTCCACTTT
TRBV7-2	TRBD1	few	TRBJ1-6	CASSLTGGDSPLHF	TGTGCCAGCAGCTTAACAGGGGGCGATTCACCCCTCCACTTT